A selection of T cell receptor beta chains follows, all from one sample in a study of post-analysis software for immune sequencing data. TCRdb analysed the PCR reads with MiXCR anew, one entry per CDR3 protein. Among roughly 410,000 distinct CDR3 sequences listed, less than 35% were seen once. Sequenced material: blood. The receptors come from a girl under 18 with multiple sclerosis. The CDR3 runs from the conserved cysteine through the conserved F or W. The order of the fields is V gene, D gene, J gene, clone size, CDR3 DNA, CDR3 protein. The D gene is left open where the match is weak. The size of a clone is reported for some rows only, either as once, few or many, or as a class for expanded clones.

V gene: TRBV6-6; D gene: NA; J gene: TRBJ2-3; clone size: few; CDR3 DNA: TGTGCCACCTCAGACCAGGGGACTAACACAGATACGCAGTATTTT; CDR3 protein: CATSDQGTNTDTQYF
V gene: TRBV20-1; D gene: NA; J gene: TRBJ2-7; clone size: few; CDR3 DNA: TGCAGTGCTAAGGACATCCCCTACGAGCAGTACTTC; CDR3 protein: CSAKDIPYEQYF
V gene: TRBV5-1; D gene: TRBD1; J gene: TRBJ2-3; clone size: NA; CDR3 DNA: TGCGCCAGTAGCTTGGATCCAGGGGGCTTAGATACGCAGTATTTT; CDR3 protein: CASSLDPGGLDTQYF
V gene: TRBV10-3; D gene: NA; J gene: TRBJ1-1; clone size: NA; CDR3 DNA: TGTGCCATCAGCCCACAGGGAGGGAACACTGAAGCTTTCTTT; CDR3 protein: CAISPQGGNTEAFF
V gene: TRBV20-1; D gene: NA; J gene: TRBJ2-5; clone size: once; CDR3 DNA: TGCAGTTTCCGCGAAGGGTGGTACCAAGAGACCCAGTACTTC; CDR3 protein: CSFREGWYQETQYF
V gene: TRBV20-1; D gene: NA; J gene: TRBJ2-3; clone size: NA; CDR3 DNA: TGCAGCACTCCTTCTAGCACAGATACGCAGTATTTT; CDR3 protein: CSTPSSTDTQYF
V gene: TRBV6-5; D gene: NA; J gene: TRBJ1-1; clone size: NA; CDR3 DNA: TGTGCCAGCTTCGTACCCGGGACGGTTCATACGGAAGCTTTCTTT; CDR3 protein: CASFVPGTVHTEAFF
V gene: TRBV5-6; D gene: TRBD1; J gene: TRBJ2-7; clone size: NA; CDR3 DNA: TGTGCCAGCAGCTTGTTAGACAGGGCGTACGAGCAGTACTTC; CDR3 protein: CASSLLDRAYEQYF
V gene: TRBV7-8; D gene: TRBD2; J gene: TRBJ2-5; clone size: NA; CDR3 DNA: TGTGCCAGCAGCTTCCTAGCGGGGGGCCAAGAGACCCGGTACTTC; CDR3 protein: CASSFLAGGQETRYF
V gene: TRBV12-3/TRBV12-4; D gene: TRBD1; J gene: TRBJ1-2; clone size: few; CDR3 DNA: TGTGCCAGCAGTTGGGACAGAATCTATGGCTACACCTTC; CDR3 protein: CASSWDRIYGYTF
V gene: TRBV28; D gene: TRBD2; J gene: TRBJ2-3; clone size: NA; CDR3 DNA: TGTGCCAGCAGTTTGGATGGACGGGGGGGCGAGGATACGCAGTATTTT; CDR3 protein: CASSLDGRGGEDTQYF
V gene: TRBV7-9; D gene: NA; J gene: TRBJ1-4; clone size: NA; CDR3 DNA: TGTGCCAGCAGCGGCGGGGATGAAAAACTGTTTTTT; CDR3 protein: CASSGGDEKLFF
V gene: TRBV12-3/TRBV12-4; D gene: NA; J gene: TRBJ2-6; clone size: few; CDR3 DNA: TGTGCCAGCAGCTTCGGTACCTCTGGGGCCAACGTCCTGACTTTC; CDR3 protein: CASSFGTSGANVLTF
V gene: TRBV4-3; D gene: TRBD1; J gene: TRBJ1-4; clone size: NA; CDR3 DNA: TGCGCCAGCAGCCACGGGACAGGGGGAGAAAAACTGTTTTTT; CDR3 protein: CASSHGTGGEKLFF
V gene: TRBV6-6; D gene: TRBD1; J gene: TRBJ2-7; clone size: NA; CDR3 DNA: TGTGCCAGCAGCATGGGACAGGGGTTCGGGGACGAGCAGTACTTC; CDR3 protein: CASSMGQGFGDEQYF
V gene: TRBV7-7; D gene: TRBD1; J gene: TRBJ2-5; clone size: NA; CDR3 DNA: TGTGCTAGCAGCCCAAGCGTGACAGGGAGAGAGACCCAGTACTTC; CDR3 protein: CASSPSVTGRETQYF
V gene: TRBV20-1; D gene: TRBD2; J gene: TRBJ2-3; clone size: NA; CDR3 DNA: TGCAGTGCTAGTCTCGCTAGCGGGGGGGCCACAGATACGCAGTATTTT; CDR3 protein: CSASLASGGATDTQYF
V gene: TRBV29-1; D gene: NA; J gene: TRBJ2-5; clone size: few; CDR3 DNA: TGCAGCGTTGGGCCACGGGGACTCCCCCAAGAGACCCAGTACTTC; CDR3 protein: CSVGPRGLPQETQYF
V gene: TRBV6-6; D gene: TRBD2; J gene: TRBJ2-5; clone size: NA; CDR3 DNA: TGTGCCAGCAGATCCTGTGGAGAGCGGGGGCAAGAGACCCAGTACTTC; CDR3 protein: CASRSCGERGQETQYF
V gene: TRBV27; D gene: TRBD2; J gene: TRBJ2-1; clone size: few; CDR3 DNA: TGTGCCAGCAGTTTATATGGGGCGGGGGGGCCCCATGAGCAGTTCTTC; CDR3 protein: CASSLYGAGGPHEQFF
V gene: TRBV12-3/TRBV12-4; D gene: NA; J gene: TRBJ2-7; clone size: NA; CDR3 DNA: TGTGCCAGCAGTTTGTTTGGGACGAGGGCCGGAAGGGAGCAGTACTTC; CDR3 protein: CASSLFGTRAGREQYF
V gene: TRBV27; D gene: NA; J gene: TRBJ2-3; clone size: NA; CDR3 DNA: TGTGCCAGCAGTTCACAATGGGCAGATACGCAGTATTTT; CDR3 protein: CASSSQWADTQYF